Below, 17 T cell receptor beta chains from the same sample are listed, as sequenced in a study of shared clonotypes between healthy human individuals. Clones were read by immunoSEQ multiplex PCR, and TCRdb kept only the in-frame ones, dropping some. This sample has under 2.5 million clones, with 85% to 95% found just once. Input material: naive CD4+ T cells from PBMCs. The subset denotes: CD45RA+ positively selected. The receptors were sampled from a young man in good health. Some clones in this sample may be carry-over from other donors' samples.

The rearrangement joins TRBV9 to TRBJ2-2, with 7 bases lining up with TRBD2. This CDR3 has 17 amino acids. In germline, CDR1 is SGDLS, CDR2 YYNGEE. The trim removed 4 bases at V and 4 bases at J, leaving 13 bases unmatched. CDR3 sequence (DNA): TGTGCCAGCAGCCCTTTCGCTAGCGGAGGGCGCACCGGGGAGCTGTTTTTT. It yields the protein CASSPFASGGRTGELFF.

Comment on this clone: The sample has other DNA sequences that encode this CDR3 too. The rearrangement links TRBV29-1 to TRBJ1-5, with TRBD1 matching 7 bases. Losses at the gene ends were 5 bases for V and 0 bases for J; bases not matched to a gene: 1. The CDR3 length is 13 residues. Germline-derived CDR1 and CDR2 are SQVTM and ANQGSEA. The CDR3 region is CSVRTGSNQPQHF. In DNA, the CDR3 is TGCAGCGTTAGGACAGGTAGCAATCAGCCCCAGCATTTT.

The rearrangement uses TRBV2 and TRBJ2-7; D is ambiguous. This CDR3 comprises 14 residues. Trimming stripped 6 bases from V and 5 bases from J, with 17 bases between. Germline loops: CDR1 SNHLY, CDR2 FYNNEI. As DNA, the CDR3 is TGTGCCAGCAGACGACTTTTCACTGGCCACGAGCAGTACTTC. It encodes CASRRLFTGHEQYF. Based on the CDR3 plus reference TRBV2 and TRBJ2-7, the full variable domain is EPEVTQTPSHQVTQMGQEVILRCVPISNHLYFYWYRQILGQKVEFLVSFYNNEISEKSEIFDDQFSVERPDGSNFTLKIRSTKLEDSAMYFCASRRLFTGHEQYFGPGTRLTVT.

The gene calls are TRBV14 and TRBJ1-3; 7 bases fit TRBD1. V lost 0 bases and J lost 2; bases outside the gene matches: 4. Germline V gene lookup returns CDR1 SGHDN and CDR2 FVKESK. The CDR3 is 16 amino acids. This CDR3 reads CASSQDQTGPGNTIYF. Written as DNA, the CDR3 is TGTGCCAGCAGCCAAGATCAGACAGGGCCTGGAAACACCATATATTTT.

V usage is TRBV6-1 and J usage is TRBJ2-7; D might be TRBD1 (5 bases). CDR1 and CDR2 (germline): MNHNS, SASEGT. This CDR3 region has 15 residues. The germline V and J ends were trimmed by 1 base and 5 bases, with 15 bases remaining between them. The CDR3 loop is CASSEGVKGINEQYF. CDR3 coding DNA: TGTGCCAGCAGTGAAGGGGTCAAGGGGATCAACGAGCAGTACTTC.

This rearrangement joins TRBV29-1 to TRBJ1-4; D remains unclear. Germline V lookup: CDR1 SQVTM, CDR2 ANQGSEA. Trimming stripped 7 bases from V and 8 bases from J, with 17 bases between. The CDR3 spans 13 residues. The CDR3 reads CSAEDPLREKLFF. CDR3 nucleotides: TGCAGCGCCGAGGACCCCCTCCGCGAAAAACTGTTTTTT.

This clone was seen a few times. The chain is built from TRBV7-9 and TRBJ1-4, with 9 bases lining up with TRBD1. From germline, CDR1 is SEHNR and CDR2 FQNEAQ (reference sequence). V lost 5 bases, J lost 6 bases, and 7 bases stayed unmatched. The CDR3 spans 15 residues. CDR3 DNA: TGTGCCAGCAGCAAAGGACAGGGGAAGGATGAAAAACTGTTTTTT. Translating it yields CASSKGQGKDEKLFF.

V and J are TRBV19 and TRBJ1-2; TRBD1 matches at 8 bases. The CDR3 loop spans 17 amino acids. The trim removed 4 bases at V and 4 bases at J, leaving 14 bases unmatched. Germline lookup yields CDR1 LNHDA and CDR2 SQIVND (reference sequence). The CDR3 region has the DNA TGTGCCAGTAGTACCCGATTCCTTAGGGACAGGACCTATGGCTACACCTTC. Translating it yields CASSTRFLRDRTYGYTF.

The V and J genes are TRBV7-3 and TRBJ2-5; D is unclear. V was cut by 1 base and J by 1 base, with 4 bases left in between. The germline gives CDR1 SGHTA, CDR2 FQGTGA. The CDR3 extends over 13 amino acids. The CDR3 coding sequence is TGTGCCAGCAGCTTAAAGGGCCAAGAGACCCAGTACTTC. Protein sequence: CASSLKGQETQYF.

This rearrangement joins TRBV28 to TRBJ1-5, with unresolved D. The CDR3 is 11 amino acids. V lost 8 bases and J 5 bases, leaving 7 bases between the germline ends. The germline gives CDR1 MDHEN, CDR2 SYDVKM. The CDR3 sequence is CASSSYQPQHF. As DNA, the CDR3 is TGTGCCAGCTCATCCTATCAGCCCCAGCATTTT.

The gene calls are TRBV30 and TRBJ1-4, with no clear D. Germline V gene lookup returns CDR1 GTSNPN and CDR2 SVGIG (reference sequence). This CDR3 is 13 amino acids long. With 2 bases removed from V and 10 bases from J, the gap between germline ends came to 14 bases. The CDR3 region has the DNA TGTGCCTGGAGTCCCCCCCCACAAGGAAAACTGTTTTTT. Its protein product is CAWSPPPQGKLFF.

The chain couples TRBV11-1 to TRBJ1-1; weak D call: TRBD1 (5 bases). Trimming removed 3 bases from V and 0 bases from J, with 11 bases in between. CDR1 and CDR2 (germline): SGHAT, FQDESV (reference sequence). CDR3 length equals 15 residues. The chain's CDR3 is CASSFRGQVNTEAFF. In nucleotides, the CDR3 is TGTGCCAGCAGCTTTCGGGGCCAGGTGAACACTGAAGCTTTCTTT.

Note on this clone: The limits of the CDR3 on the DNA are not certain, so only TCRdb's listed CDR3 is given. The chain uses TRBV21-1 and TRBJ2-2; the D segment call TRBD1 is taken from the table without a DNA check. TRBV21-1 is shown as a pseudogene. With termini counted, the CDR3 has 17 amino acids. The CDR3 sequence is CASSKALVGAGTGELFF.

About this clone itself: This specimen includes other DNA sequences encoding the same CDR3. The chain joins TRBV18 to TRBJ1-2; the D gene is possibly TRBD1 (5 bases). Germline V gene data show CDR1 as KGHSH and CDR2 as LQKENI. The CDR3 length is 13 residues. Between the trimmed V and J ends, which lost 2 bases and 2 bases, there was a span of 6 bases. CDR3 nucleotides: TGTGCCAGCTCACCAGACAGAAACTATGGCTACACCTTC. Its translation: CASSPDRNYGYTF.

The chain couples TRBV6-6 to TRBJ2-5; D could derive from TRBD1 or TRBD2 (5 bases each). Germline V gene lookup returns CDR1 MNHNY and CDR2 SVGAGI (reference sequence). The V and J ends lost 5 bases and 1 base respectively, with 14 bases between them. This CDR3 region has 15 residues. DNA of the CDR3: TGTGCCAGCAGTCGGGGCGCGGGCAGCCAAGAGACCCAGTACTTC. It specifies CASSRGAGSQETQYF.

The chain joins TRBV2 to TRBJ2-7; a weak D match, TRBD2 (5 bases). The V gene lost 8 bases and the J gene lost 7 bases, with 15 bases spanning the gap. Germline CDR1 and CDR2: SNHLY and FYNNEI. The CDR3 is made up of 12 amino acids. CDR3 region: CASRGAPKEQYF. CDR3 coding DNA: TGTGCCAGCCGGGGAGCTCCTAAGGAGCAGTACTTC.

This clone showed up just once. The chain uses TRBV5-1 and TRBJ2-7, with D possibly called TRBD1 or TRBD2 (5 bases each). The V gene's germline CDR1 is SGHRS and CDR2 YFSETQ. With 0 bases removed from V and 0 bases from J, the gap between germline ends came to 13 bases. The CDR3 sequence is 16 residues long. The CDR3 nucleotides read TGCGCCAGCAGCTTGGCGGGACCCAGGAGCTCCTACGAGCAGTACTTC. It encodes CASSLAGPRSSYEQYF.